The entry that follows covers one T cell receptor (beta chain) sequence. The antigen remains undetermined. The data derive from a study of CD8 T cells in ankylosing spondylitis. By quantitative 5'-RACE with molecular barcodes, the TCR beta libraries were made. TCRdb re-analysed the 5' RACE reads in MiXCR, keeping a single row per CDR3 protein. The sample yields about 340,000 distinct CDR3 sequences, 7% to 9% seen once. Notes on the study in general: Within ankylosing spondylitis blood, a TCR beta motif made up of several highly homologous variants appeared to be characteristic.

With 2 bases clipped from V and 0 bases from J, the junction kept 15 bases outside the gene matches. The CDR3 sequence is 20 residues long. Germline loops: CDR1 KGHSH, CDR2 LQKENI. The receptor comes from a male donor with ankylosing spondylitis. Sequenced: blood, either unsorted or a sorted T cell fraction (not recorded which). The chain carries TRBV18 and TRBJ2-3; 9 bases align to TRBD1. CDR3 region: CASSPSSGTGFGTSTDTQYF. The CDR3 nucleotides are TGTGCCAGCTCACCATCCTCCGGGACAGGGTTCGGGACTAGCACAGATACGCAGTATTTT. The full variable domain, rest sourced from reference TRBV18 and TRBJ2-3, is NAGVMQNPRHLVRRRGQEARLRCSPMKGHSHVYWYRQLPEEGLKFMVYLQKENIIDESGMPKERFSAEFPKEGPSILRIQQVVRGDSAAYFCASSPSSGTGFGTSTDTQYFGPGTRLTVL.